The T cell receptor (beta chain) under discussion was sequenced for a study of blood T cell repertoires in COVID-19. Produced via immunoSEQ multiplex PCR; TCRdb's table is partial and in-frame only. The table lists about 170,000 clones, 89% of them singletons, with roughly 0.8% in the top ten. Germline CDR1 reads LNHDA; CDR2 reads SQIVND (reference sequence). There are 18 residues in the CDR3. The germline V and J ends were trimmed by 0 bases and 0 bases, with 12 bases remaining between them. This clone has just one count. Source material: PBMCs or T cells enriched from blood (not recorded which). The chain links TRBV19 to TRBJ2-6; D perhaps matches TRBD2 (6 bases). This clonotype originated in a woman between 18 and 29 years old who had recovered from COVID-19. The CDR3 reads CASSIDGGLSSGANVLTF. CDR3 sequence (DNA): TGTGCCAGTAGTATAGATGGGGGGTTAAGCTCTGGGGCCAACGTCCTGACTTTC.